Detailed here is one T cell receptor (beta chain). The data originate from a study of Graves' ophthalmopathy and Graves' hyperthyroidism. The authors amplified TCR beta CDR3 regions from RNA transcripts. First-round RT-PCR with HTBI primers preceded a second-round multiplex PCR. One entry per CDR3 protein results from TCRdb running MiXCR on the multiplex PCR reads. The profile shows about 220,000 distinct CDR3 sequences, 20% to 25% of them singletons. Trimming took 7 bases from V and 2 from J, leaving 11 bases between them. This CDR3 is built from 13 residues. This TCR was recovered from a woman in her forties or fifties with Graves' ophthalmopathy. The gene calls are TRBV12-3 or TRBV12-4 and TRBJ2-5; D is ambiguous. The sequenced sample consisted of peripheral blood. This CDR3 reads CASKSGLQETQYF. For the CDR3, the DNA is TGTGCCAGCAAGTCTGGCCTACAAGAGACCCAGTACTTC.